The clone carrying this T cell receptor beta chain was recorded at least ten times. No antigen is known for it. The data derive from a study of T cells in Graves' hyperthyroidism and ophthalmopathy. Study observations and caveats: Separating ophthalmopathy from stable hyperthyroidism was achieved by a 13 V-J model.

V lost 0 bases and J lost 7; bases outside the gene matches: 5. Germline lookup yields CDR1 MNHEY and CDR2 SMNVEV (reference sequence). There are 14 residues in the CDR3. Authors of the study amplified TCR beta CDR3 regions from RNA transcripts. Using the HTBI primer set, a first-round RT-PCR was run on the TCR CDR3. TCRdb re-called the multiplex PCR reads with MiXCR, one entry per CDR3 protein. The profile shows approximately 600,000 distinct CDR3 sequences, 15% to 20% of them singletons. Patients were aged 18 to 65, had disease duration under 2 months, and had newly diagnosed hyperthyroidism. J is TRBJ2-7 and V is TRBV27; 8 positions match TRBD1. This clonotype was sampled from a woman in her twenties or thirties with Graves' hyperthyroidism. The sample was blood. CDR3 in amino acids: CASSLSGTGGEQYF. The CDR3 nucleotides are TGTGCCAGCAGTTTATCAGGAACAGGGGGGGAGCAGTACTTC.